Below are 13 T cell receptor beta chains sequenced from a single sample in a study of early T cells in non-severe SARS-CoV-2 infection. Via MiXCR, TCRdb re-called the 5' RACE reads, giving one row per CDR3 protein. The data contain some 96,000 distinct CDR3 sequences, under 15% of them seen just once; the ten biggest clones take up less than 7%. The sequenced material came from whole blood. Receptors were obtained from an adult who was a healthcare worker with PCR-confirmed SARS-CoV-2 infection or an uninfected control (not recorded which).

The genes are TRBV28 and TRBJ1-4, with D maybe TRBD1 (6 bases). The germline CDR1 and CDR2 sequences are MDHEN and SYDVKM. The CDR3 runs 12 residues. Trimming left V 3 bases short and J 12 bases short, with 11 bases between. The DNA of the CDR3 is TGTGCCAGCAGTTTTATAGGGGGGGAACTGTTTTTT. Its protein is CASSFIGGELFF.

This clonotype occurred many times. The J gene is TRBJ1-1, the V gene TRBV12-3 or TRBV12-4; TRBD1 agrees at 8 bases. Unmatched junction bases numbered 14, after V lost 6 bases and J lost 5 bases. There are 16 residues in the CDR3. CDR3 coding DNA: TGTGCCAGCAGCCTACCTTTGGGACAGGAGGGGACTGAAGCTTTCTTT. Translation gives CASSLPLGQEGTEAFF.

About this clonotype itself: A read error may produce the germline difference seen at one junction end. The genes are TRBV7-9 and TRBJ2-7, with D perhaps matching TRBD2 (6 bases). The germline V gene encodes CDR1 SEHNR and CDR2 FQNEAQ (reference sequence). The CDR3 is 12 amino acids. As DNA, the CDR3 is TGTGCCGGCAGCTTAGCGGTGGCTAGCAAGTACTTC. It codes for CAGSLAVASKYF.

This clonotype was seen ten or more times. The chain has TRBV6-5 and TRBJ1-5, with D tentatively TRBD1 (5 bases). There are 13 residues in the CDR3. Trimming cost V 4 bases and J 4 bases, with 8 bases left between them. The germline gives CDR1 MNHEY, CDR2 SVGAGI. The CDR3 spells CASSFAGNQPQHF. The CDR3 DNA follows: TGTGCCAGCAGTTTTGCAGGGAATCAGCCCCAGCATTTT.

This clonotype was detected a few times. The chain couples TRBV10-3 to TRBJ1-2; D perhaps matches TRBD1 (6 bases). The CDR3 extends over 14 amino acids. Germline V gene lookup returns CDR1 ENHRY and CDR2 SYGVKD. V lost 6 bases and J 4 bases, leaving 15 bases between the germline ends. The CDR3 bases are TGTGCCATCAGCCGAGACAGGAGAGCCTATGGCTACACCTTC. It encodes CAISRDRRAYGYTF.

In DNA, the CDR3 is TGCGCCAGCAGCCATGACACAGGGCACGGCTACACCTTC. It translates to CASSHDTGHGYTF. The chain couples TRBV10-2 to TRBJ1-2; possibly TRBD1 for D (6 bases). Germline loops: CDR1 WSHSY, CDR2 SAAADI. CDR3 length: 13 amino acids. The germline V and J ends were trimmed by 6 bases and 8 bases, with 16 bases remaining between them.

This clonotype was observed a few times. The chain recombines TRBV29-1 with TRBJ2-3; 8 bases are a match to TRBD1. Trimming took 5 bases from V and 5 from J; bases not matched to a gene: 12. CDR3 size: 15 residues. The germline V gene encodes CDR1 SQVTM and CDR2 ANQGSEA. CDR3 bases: TGCAGCGTTTTGGGAGGCAGGGGGCGCCGAGATACGCAGTATTTT. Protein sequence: CSVLGGRGRRDTQYF.

CDR3 coding DNA: TGTGCCACCACCTCAGGGGGACGACCCGGGGAGCTGTTTTTT. Translation gives CATTSGGRPGELFF. The chain recombines TRBV24-1 with TRBJ2-2; 7 nucleotides line up with TRBD1. Trimming removed 8 bases from V and 6 bases from J; junction bases left unmatched: 8. CDR1 and CDR2 from the germline V gene are KGHDR and SFDVKD. CDR3 length: 14 amino acids.

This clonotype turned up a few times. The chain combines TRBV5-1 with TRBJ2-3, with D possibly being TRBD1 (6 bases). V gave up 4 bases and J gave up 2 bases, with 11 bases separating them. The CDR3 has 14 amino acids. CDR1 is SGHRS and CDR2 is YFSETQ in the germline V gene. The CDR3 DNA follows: TGCGCCAGCAGCCTCCAGGGGTACACAGATACGCAGTATTTT. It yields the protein CASSLQGYTDTQYF.

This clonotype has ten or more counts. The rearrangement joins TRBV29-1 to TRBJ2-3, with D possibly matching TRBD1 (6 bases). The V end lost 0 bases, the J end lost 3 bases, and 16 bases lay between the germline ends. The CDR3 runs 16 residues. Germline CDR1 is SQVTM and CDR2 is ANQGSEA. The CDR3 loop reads CSVEDRFRGTTDTQYF. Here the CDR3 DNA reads TGCAGCGTTGAAGATCGGTTCAGGGGCACGACAGATACGCAGTATTTT.

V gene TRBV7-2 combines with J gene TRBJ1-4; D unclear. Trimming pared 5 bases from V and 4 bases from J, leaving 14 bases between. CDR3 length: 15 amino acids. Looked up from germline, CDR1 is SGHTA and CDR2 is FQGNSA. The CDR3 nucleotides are TGTGCCAGCAGCGATGGGCCGCTACTTAATGAAAAACTGTTTTTT. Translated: CASSDGPLLNEKLFF.

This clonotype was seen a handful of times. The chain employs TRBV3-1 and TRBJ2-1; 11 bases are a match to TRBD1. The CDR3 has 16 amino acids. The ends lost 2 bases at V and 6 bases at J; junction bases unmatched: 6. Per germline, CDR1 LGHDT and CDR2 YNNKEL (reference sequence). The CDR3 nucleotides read TGTGCCAGCAGCCAAAGTCCGGGACAGGGGGGCAATGAGCAGTTCTTC. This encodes CASSQSPGQGGNEQFF.

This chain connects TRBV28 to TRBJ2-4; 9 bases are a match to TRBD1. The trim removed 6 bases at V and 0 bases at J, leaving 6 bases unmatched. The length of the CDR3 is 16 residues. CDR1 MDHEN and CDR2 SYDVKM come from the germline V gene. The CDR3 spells CASSPGTGLAKNIQYF. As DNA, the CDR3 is TGTGCCAGCAGCCCCGGGACAGGGCTAGCCAAAAACATTCAGTACTTC.